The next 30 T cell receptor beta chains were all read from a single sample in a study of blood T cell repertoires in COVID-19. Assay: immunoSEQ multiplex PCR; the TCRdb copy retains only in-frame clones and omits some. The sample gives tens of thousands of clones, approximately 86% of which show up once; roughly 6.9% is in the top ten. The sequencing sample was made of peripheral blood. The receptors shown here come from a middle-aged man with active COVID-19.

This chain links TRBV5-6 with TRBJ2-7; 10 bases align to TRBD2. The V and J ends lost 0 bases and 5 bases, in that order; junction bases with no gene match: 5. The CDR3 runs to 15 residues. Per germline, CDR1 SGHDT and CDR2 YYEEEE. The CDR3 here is CASSLAGTSEDEQYV. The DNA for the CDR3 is TGTGCCAGCAGCTTGGCGGGGACTAGCGAGGACGAGCAGTACGTC.

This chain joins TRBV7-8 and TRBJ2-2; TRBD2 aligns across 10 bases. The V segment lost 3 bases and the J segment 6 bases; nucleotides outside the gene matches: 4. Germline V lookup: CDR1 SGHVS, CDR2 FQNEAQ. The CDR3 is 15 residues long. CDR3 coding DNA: TGTGCCAGCAGCTTGGGACTAGCGCCGTCCGGGGAGCTGTTTTTT. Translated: CASSLGLAPSGELFF.

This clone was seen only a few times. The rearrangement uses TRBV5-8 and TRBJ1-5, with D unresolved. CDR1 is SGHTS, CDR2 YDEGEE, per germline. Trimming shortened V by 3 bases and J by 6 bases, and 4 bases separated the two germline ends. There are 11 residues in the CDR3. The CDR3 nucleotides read TGTGCCAGCAGCTGGAGTCAGCCCCAGCATTTT. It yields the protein CASSWSQPQHF.

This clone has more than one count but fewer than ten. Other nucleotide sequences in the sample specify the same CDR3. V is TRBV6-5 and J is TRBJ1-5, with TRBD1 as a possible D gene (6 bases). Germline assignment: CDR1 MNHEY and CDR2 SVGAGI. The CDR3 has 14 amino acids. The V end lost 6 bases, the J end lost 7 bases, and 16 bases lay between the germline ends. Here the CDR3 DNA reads TGTGCCAGCAGAGAGTACACAGGGAACCAGCCCCAGCATTTT. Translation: CASREYTGNQPQHF.

This CDR3 is CASSPRLAGDYLYIQYF. CDR3 coding DNA: TGCGCCAGCAGCCCCCGACTAGCGGGAGATTATCTCTACATTCAGTACTTC. The rearrangement joins TRBV4-1 to TRBJ2-4; 12 nucleotides agree with TRBD2. Germline CDR1 MGHRA, CDR2 YSYEKL. After removal of 4 bases from V and 8 bases from J, the junction contained 12 bases not matched to a gene. The length of the CDR3 is 17 residues.

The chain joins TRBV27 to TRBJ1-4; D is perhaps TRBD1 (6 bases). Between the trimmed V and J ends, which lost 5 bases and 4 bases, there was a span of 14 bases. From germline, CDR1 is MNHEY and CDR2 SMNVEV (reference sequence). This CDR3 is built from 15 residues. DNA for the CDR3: TGTGCCAGCAGTCCCGAGGGGGTAGATAATGAAAAACTGTTTTTT. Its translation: CASSPEGVDNEKLFF.

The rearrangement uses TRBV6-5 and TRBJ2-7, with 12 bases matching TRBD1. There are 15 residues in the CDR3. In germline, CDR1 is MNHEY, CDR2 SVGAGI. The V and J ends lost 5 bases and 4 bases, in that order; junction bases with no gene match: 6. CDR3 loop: CASSLGTGGSYEQYF. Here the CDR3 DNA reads TGTGCCAGCAGTCTAGGGACAGGGGGCTCGTACGAGCAGTACTTC.

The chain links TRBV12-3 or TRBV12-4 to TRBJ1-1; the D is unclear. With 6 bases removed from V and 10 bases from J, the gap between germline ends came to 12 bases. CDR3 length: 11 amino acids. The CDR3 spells CASRRAGIAFF. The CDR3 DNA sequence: TGTGCCAGCAGACGGGCGGGGATAGCTTTCTTT.

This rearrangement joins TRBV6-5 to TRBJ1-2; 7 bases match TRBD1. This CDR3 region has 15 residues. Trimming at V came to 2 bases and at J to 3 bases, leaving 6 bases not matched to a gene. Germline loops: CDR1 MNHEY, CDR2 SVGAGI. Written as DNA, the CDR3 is TGTGCCAGCAGTTACCGAGGACAGGCAGACTATGGCTACACCTTC. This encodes CASSYRGQADYGYTF.

This CDR3 is CASSDPVNVLTF. CDR3 nucleotide sequence: TGTGCCAGCAGTGATCCGGTCAACGTCCTGACTTTC. The V gene is TRBV2, the J gene TRBJ2-6; D not certain. The CDR3 has 12 amino acids. Trimming removed 3 bases from V and 9 bases from J, with 6 bases in between. The germline CDR1 and CDR2 sequences are SNHLY and FYNNEI.

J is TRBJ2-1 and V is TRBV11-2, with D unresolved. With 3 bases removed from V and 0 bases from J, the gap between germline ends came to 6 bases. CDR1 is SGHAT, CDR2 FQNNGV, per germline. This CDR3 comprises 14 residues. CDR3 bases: TGTGCCAGCAGCTTGCCACTCTCCTACAATGAGCAGTTCTTC. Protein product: CASSLPLSYNEQFF.

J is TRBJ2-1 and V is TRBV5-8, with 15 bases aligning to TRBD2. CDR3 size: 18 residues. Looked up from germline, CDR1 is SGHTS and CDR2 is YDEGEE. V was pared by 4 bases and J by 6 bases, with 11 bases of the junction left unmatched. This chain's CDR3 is CASSGPGTSGGTGNEQFF. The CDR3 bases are TGTGCCAGCAGCGGGCCCGGGACTAGCGGGGGGACTGGCAATGAGCAGTTCTTC.

In DNA, the CDR3 is TGCGCCAGCAGCTTAAGGGGACAGAACACCGGGGAGCTGTTTTTT. It encodes CASSLRGQNTGELFF. The chain employs TRBV5-1 and TRBJ2-2; maybe TRBD1 (6 bases). The CDR3 extends over 15 amino acids. The germline V gene encodes CDR1 SGHRS and CDR2 YFSETQ. V gave up 2 bases and J gave up 1 base, with 9 bases separating them.

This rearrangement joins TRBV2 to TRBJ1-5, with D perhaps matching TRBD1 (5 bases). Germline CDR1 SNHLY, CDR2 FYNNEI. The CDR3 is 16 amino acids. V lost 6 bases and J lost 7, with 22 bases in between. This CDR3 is CASRSSAGSGRQPQHF. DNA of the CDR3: TGTGCCAGCAGGTCGAGCGCAGGGAGCGGGAGGCAGCCCCAGCATTTT. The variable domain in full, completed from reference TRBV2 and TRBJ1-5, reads EPEVTQTPSHQVTQMGQEVILRCVPISNHLYFYWYRQILGQKVEFLVSFYNNEISEKSEIFDDQFSVERPDGSNFTLKIRSTKLEDSAMYFCASRSSAGSGRQPQHFGDGTRLSIL.

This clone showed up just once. The CDR3 is CASSSGGRALPGELFF. DNA for the CDR3: TGTGCCAGCAGTTCCGGCGGGAGGGCCCTCCCCGGGGAGCTGTTTTTT. This rearrangement joins TRBV7-9 to TRBJ2-2; 9 bases agree with TRBD2. Germline CDR1 is SEHNR and CDR2 is FQNEAQ (reference sequence). V trimming: 6 bases; J trimming: 6 bases; junction bases outside the gene matches: 11. The length of the CDR3 is 16 residues. Using reference TRBV7-9 and TRBJ2-2 for the parts outside the CDR3, the full variable domain is DTGVSQNPRHKITKRGQNVTFRCDPISEHNRLYWYRQTLGQGPEFLTYFQNEAQLEKSRLLSDRFSAERPKGSFSTLEIQRTEQGDSAMYLCASSSGGRALPGELFFGEGSRLTVL.

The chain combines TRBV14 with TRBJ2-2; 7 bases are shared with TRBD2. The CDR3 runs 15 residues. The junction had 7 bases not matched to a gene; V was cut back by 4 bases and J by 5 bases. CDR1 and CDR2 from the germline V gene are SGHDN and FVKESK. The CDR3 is CASSLLTSITGELFF. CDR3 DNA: TGTGCCAGCAGCCTCCTGACTAGCATTACCGGGGAGCTGTTTTTT. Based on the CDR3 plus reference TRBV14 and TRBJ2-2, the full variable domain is EAGVTQFPSHSVIEKGQTVTLRCDPISGHDNLYWYRRVMGKEIKFLLHFVKESKQDESGMPNNRFLAERTGGTYSTLKVQPAELEDSGVYFCASSLLTSITGELFFGEGSRLTVL.

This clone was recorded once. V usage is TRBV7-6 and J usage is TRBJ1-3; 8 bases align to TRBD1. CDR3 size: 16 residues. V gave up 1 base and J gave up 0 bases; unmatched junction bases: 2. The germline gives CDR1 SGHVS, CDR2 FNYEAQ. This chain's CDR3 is CASSLVQGASGNTIYF. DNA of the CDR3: TGTGCCAGCAGCTTAGTGCAGGGGGCCTCTGGAAACACCATATATTTT.

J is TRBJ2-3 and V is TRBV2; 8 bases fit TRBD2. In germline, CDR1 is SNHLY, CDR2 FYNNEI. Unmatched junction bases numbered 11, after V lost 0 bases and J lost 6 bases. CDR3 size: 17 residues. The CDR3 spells CASSEASVLPSGDTQYF. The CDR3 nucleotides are TGTGCCAGCAGTGAAGCCTCGGTCCTTCCTAGCGGGGATACGCAGTATTTT.

CDR3 sequence reads: CASSVAGGRSYNEQFF. CDR3 DNA sequence: TGCGCCAGCAGCGTAGCGGGAGGGCGCTCCTACAATGAGCAGTTCTTC. The V call is TRBV5-1, the J call TRBJ2-1; 11 positions agree with TRBD2. CDR1 and CDR2 (germline): SGHRS, YFSETQ. The CDR3 consists of 16 residues. The V gene end was trimmed by 4 bases and the J gene end by 0 bases; junction bases not matched to a gene: 3.

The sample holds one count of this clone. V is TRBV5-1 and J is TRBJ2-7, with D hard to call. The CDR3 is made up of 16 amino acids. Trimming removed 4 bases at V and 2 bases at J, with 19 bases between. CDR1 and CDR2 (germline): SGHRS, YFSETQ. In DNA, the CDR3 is TGCGCCAGCAGCCCCGTGGTAGCAATCCCCCCCTACGAGCAGTACTTC. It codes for CASSPVVAIPPYEQYF.

The CDR3 protein is CASSKGWAGYSYEQYV. The CDR3 DNA follows: TGTGCCAGCAGCAAAGGGTGGGCAGGGTACTCCTACGAGCAGTACGTC. V gene TRBV21-1 combines with J gene TRBJ2-7; the table assigns TRBD1, which was not confirmed against the DNA. TRBV21-1 is reported as a pseudogene. The CDR3 covers 16 residues.

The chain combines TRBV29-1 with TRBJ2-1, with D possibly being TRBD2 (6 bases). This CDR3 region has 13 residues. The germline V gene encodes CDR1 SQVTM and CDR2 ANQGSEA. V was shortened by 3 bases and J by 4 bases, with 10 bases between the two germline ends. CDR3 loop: CSVDGRGYNEQFF. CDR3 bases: TGCAGCGTTGATGGGCGGGGATACAATGAGCAGTTCTTC.

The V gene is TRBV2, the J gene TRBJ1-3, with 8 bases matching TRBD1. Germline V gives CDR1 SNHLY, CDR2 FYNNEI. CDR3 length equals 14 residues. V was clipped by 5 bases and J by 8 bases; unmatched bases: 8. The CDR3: CASSREQGAYTIYF. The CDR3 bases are TGTGCCAGCAGTCGCGAGCAGGGGGCTTACACCATATATTTT.

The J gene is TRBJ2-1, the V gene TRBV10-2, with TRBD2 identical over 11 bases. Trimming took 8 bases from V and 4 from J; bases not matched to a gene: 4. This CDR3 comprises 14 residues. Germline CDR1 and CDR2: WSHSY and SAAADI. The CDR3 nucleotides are TGCGCCAGCCGACTAGCGGGGACTTACAATGAGCAGTTCTTC. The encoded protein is CASRLAGTYNEQFF.

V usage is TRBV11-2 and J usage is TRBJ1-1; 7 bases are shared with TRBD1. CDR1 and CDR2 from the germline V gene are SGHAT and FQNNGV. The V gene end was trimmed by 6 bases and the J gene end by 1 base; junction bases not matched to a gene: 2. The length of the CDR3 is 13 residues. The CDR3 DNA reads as TGTGCCAGCAGGGGACAGACGAACACTGAAGCTTTCTTT. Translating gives CASRGQTNTEAFF.

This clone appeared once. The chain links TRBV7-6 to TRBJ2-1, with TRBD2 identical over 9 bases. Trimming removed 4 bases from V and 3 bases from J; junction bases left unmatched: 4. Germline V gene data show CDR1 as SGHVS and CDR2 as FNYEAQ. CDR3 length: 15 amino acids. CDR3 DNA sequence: TGTGCCAGCAGCTCTCAAGCGGGGGGCTACAATGAGCAGTTCTTC. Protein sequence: CASSSQAGGYNEQFF.

The CDR3 sequence is CASSNLAGGLETQYF. CDR3 DNA: TGTGCCAGTAGTAATCTTGCAGGGGGCTTGGAGACCCAGTACTTC. J is TRBJ2-5 and V is TRBV19; 8 nucleotides agree with TRBD1. Looked up from germline, CDR1 is LNHDA and CDR2 is SQIVND (reference sequence). The CDR3 spans 15 residues. With V trimmed by 4 bases and J by 5 bases, 9 bases remained unmatched.

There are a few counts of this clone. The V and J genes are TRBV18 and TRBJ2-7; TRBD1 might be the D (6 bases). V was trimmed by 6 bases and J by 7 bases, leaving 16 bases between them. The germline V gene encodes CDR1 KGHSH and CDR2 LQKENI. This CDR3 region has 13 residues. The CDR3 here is CASSSVQGLEQYF. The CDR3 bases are TGTGCCAGCTCGTCAGTGCAGGGGTTGGAGCAGTACTTC. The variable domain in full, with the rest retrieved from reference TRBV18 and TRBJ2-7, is NAGVMQNPRHLVRRRGQEARLRCSPMKGHSHVYWYRQLPEEGLKFMVYLQKENIIDESGMPKERFSAEFPKEGPSILRIQQVVRGDSAAYFCASSSVQGLEQYFGPGTRLTVT.

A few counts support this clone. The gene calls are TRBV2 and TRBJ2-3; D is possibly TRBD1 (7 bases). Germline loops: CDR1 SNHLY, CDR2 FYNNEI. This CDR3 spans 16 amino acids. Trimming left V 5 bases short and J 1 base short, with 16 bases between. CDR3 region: CASSSKEGQRTDTQYF. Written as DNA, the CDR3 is TGTGCCAGCAGTTCTAAGGAGGGACAGCGCACAGATACGCAGTATTTT.

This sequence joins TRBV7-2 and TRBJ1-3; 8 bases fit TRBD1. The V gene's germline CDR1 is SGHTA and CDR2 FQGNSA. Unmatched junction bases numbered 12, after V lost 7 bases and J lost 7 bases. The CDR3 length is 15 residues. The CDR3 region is CASNFQGAVTNTIYF. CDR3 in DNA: TGTGCCAGCAACTTCCAGGGGGCTGTTACTAACACCATATATTTT.